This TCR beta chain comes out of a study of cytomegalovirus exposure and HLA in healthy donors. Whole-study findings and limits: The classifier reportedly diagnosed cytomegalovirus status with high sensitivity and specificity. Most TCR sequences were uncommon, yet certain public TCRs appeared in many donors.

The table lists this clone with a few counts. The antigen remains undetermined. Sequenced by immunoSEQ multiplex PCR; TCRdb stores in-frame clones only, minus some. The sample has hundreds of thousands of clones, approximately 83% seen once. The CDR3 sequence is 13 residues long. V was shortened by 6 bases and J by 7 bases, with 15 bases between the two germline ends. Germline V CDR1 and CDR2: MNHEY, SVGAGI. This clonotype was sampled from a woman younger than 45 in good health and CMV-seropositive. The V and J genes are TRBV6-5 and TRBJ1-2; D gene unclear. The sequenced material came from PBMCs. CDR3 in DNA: TGTGCCAGCAGGATCGACACCCAAGGTGGCTACACCTTC. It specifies CASRIDTQGGYTF.